The 15 T cell receptor beta chains in this list originate from one sample, sequenced in a study of shared clonotypes between healthy human individuals (dated by TCRdb to the early 2020s). The method behind the library was the immunoSEQ multiplex PCR assay. In TCRdb, the immuneACCESS table is reduced to in-frame sequences with V and J assigned. These tables do not hold every clone; where another copy was compared, an unresolved V gene accounts for under half, and the others remain unexplained. Within this sample are about 2.4 million clones, with 93% of them counted one time only. The top ten clones comprise roughly 0.36% of the sample. Sample: naive CD4+ T cells from PBMCs. This specimen's cell subset or site label, interpreted: CD45RA+ positively selected. These receptors came from a man younger than 30 in good health. Some clones in this sample may be carry-over from other donors' samples.

The V call is TRBV18, the J call TRBJ2-7; TRBD1 aligns across 8 bases. V lost 4 bases and J lost 1; bases outside the gene matches: 6. The CDR3 runs to 15 residues. Per the germline V gene, CDR1 is KGHSH and CDR2 is LQKENI. CDR3 protein: CASSRQGIQSYEQYF. CDR3 bases: TGTGCCAGCTCACGACAGGGGATTCAGTCCTACGAGCAGTACTTC.

J is TRBJ1-1 and V is TRBV5-1; D not certain. Germline lookup yields CDR1 SGHRS and CDR2 YFSETQ. V was pared by 1 base and J by 1 base, with 11 bases between. This CDR3 spans 15 amino acids. CDR3 DNA sequence: TGCGCCAGCAGCTTGATGACGAATCCGAACACTGAAGCTTTCTTT. It yields the protein CASSLMTNPNTEAFF. Complete variable domain (other parts from reference TRBV5-1 and TRBJ1-1): KAGVTQTPRYLIKTRGQQVTLSCSPISGHRSVSWYQQTPGQGLQFLFEYFSETQRNKGNFPGRFSGRQFSNSRSEMNVSTLELGDSALYLCASSLMTNPNTEAFFGQGTRLTVV.

The chain carries TRBV7-3 and TRBJ2-3, with no clear D. CDR3 size: 14 residues. The germline V gene has CDR1 SGHTA and CDR2 FQGTGA. The germline V and J ends were trimmed by 5 bases and 1 base, with 10 bases remaining between them. The CDR3, as DNA: TGTGCCAGCAGCCCGACGTCTCGCACAGATACGCAGTATTTT. Its translation is CASSPTSRTDTQYF.

This clone was counted once. The chain employs TRBV5-4 and TRBJ2-2, with 9 bases lining up with TRBD2. CDR3 length equals 20 residues. V gave up 2 bases and J gave up 3 bases; unmatched junction bases: 17. Germline values: CDR1 SGHNT, CDR2 YYREEE (reference sequence). In DNA, the CDR3 is TGTGCCAGCAGCTTATCCGGACTAGCGTCGACCACGTTCGACACCGGGGAGCTGTTTTTT. Translation gives CASSLSGLASTTFDTGELFF.

This clone was found once. This chain connects TRBV5-1 to TRBJ2-7; 7 nucleotides agree with TRBD2. V shed 3 bases and J 2 bases; nucleotides not matched to a gene: 5. Per germline, CDR1 SGHRS and CDR2 YFSETQ. CDR3 length equals 14 residues. In DNA form, the CDR3 reads TGCGCCAGCAGCTACGGGACTACCACCTACGAGCAGTACTTC. It encodes CASSYGTTTYEQYF. Together with reference TRBV5-1 and TRBJ2-7, the CDR3 gives the full variable domain: KAGVTQTPRYLIKTRGQQVTLSCSPISGHRSVSWYQQTPGQGLQFLFEYFSETQRNKGNFPGRFSGRQFSNSRSEMNVSTLELGDSALYLCASSYGTTTYEQYFGPGTRLTVT.

This sequence joins TRBV5-6 and TRBJ2-1; 8 bases align to TRBD1. Germline CDR1 and CDR2: SGHDT and YYEEEE. Trimming at V came to 6 bases and at J to 10 bases, leaving 18 bases not matched to a gene. The CDR3 length is 16 residues. This CDR3 is CASNLLVTGARSEQFF. CDR3 sequence (DNA): TGTGCCAGCAACCTCTTAGTGACAGGGGCTAGGTCCGAGCAGTTCTTC.

The chain is built from TRBV6-5 and TRBJ2-4; possibly TRBD2 for D (7 bases). V was cut by 5 bases and J by 5 bases, with 13 bases left in between. In germline, CDR1 is MNHEY, CDR2 SVGAGI. This CDR3 has 14 residues. CDR3 loop: CASSGRGGQNIQYF. CDR3 coding DNA: TGTGCCAGCAGTGGCAGGGGAGGGCAAAACATTCAGTACTTC.

The rearrangement uses TRBV30 and TRBJ2-5; D possibly matches TRBD1 or TRBD2 (5 bases each). V lost 1 base to trimming and J lost 5 bases, with 17 bases between them. The CDR3 covers 15 residues. The germline V gene has CDR1 GTSNPN and CDR2 SVGIG (reference sequence). The CDR3 protein is CAWSGRGLEGETQYF. The CDR3 DNA reads TGTGCCTGGAGTGGCCGGGGTCTTGAGGGGGAGACCCAGTACTTC.

The gene calls are TRBV28 and TRBJ1-6, with TRBD1 as a possible D gene (5 bases). Germline CDR1 reads MDHEN; CDR2 reads SYDVKM. V lost 6 bases, J lost 8 bases, and 11 bases lay in between. The CDR3 length is 13 residues. In DNA, the CDR3 is TGTGCCAGCAGCACAGGAATATATTCACCCCTCCACTTT. Amino acid sequence: CASSTGIYSPLHF.

This clone was detected once. The chain couples TRBV1 to TRBJ2-5; TRBD2 is the table's D call, not checked against the DNA. TRBV1 is designated a pseudogene. This CDR3 has 18 amino acids. The CDR3 region is CTSSHAWGVPGGEETQYF. Here the CDR3 DNA reads TGCACCAGCAGCCATGCTTGGGGTGTGCCGGGAGGAGAAGAGACCCAGTACTTC.

CDR3 DNA sequence: TGTGCCAGCTCACCAACCGGTCCCCCTCAGCATTTT. The encoded protein is CASSPTGPPQHF. This chain connects TRBV18 to TRBJ1-5; no clear D. V was cut by 2 bases and J by 13 bases, with 12 bases left in between. This CDR3 is 12 amino acids long. Germline V CDR1 and CDR2: KGHSH, LQKENI.

V gene TRBV19 combines with J gene TRBJ1-3; TRBD1 might be the D (5 bases). The CDR3 totals 16 residues. The V end lost 2 bases, the J end lost 2 bases, and 13 bases lay between the germline ends. Germline V gives CDR1 LNHDA, CDR2 SQIVND (reference sequence). CDR3 loop: CASSITGAGPGNTIYF. Written as DNA, the CDR3 is TGTGCCAGTAGTATAACAGGAGCGGGCCCTGGAAACACCATATATTTT.

The chain carries TRBV7-2 and TRBJ1-5; D possibly corresponds to TRBD1 (5 bases). The germline V gene has CDR1 SGHTA and CDR2 FQGNSA. There are 14 residues in the CDR3. V gave up 2 bases and J gave up 7 bases, with 12 bases separating them. The CDR3 DNA reads TGTGCCAGCAGCTTATCTGGGGCCAGGCAGCCCCAGCATTTT. It codes for CASSLSGARQPQHF.

This chain uses TRBV6-5 with TRBJ2-6; D gene uncertain. V lost 8 bases and J lost 1, with 6 bases in between. The germline CDR1 and CDR2 sequences are MNHEY and SVGAGI. The CDR3 is 13 residues long. The CDR3 loop reads CASGVSGANVLTF. The CDR3 bases are TGTGCCAGCGGGGTTTCTGGGGCCAACGTCCTGACTTTC.

This clone has only one observation. The rearrangement links TRBV11-2 to TRBJ2-3; D ambiguous. Germline CDR1 SGHAT, CDR2 FQNNGV. V dropped 0 bases and J dropped 14 bases, with 12 bases sitting between them. The CDR3 length is 12 residues. In DNA form, the CDR3 reads TGTGCCAGCAGCTTAGACTGGAATAGACGGTATTTT. Translated, it gives CASSLDWNRRYF. Looking up the rest from reference TRBV11-2 and TRBJ2-3 gives the full variable domain: EAGVAQSPRYKIIEKRQSVAFWCNPISGHATLYWYQQILGQGPKLLIQFQNNGVVDDSQLPKDRFSAERLKGVDSTLKIQPAKLEDSAVYLCASSLDWNRRYFGPGTRLTVL.